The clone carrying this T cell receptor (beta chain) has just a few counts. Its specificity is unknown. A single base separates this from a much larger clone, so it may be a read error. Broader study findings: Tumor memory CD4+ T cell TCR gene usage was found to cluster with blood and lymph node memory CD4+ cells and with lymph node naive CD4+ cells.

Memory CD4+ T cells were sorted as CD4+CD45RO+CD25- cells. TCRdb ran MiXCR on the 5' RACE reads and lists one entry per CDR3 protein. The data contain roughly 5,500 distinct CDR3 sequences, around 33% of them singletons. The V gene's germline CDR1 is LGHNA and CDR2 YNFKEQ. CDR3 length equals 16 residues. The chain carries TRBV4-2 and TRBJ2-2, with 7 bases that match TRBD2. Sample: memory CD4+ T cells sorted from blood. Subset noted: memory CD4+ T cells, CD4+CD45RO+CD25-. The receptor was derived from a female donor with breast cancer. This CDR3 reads CTSSLNSGVNLGELFF. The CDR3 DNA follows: TGTACCAGCAGCCTGAACAGCGGGGTAAATTTAGGGGAGCTGTTTTTT.